Below, one T cell receptor beta chain is given with its context. Its target is not known. Only in-frame clones appear in the TCRdb table, and some are missing; sequencing was by immunoSEQ multiplex PCR. The sample has 69,000 or so clones, around 94% seen once; the top ten hold roughly 1.5%. The sample is drawn from a study of T cell clonotyping in hematopoietic cell transplantation. Overall study results and limits: After transplant, recipient diversity fell while pathologically expanded clonotypes grew through day 180. Graft donor and pretransplant recipient Inverse Simpson Index values predicted broader posttransplant TCR diversity.

The V end lost 5 bases, the J end lost 3 bases, and 16 bases lay between the germline ends. Germline V gene sequence: CDR1 PRHDT, CDR2 FYEKMQ (reference sequence). The CDR3 sequence is 15 residues long. Sequencing was carried out using peripheral blood mononuclear cells. The sequence came from a man aged 45-65 years in good health. Some clones in this sample may be carry-over from other donors' samples. V and J are TRBV13 and TRBJ1-2; possible D gene TRBD1, 5 bases. The CDR3 spells CASSADQGIDYGYTF. As DNA, the CDR3 is TGTGCCAGCAGCGCTGACCAGGGAATCGACTATGGCTACACCTTC.